This T cell receptor (beta chain) came from a study of regulatory T cells in long-lasting Graves disease (dated by TCRdb to 2020 to 2022). Some background on the complete study: Persistent Graves' disease was defined as antithyroid drug treatment for over 5 years with persistently positive TSH receptor autoantibodies. The study was registered as a clinical trial and conducted in China. Antithyroid drugs had been taken for approximately 9.5 years on average by persistent Graves' disease patients in the clinical cohort. A total of 33 samples underwent TCR sequencing, from some 13 patients with persistent Graves' disease and roughly 20 patients with newly diagnosed Graves' disease. Persistent Graves' disease patients were compared with newly diagnosed Graves' disease patients by peripheral blood TCR sequencing and RNA sequencing.

The investigation overall reported the following: Only peripheral blood was studied, because thyroid tissue, the primary lesion, was inaccessible. As a limitation, the authors acknowledged that the small sample size may reduce accuracy. Sequencing and analysis were restricted to the TCR beta chain. TRBV28, TRBJ1-2 and TRBJ2-5 were preferentially used in persistent disease, while TRBV20-1 and TRBJ2-1 were favored in newly diagnosed disease. More public clonotypes were shared among persistent patients (around 2,600) than among newly diagnosed patients (roughly 960). Compared with newly diagnosed patients, persistent Graves' disease patients had lower TCR Shannon entropy and fewer highly expanded clones, which suggests clonal expansion.

This clonotype has more than one count but fewer than ten. Its antigen remains unidentified. Base qualities are not at hand, and no much larger clone is one base apart. At the junction V is shortened by 0 bases and J by 0 bases, with 4 bases in between. The CDR1 and CDR2 encoded by the germline V gene are SGDLS and YYNGEE. Taken from cysteine to phenylalanine, the CDR3 has 14 residues. CDR3 DNA is the only sequence kept; it has 42 bases, read in frame from the first base. According to the study, the label for this sample's time point signals: persistent/refractory GD, antithyroid drugs over 5 years with positive TRAb. For both TCR sequencing and RNA sequencing, RNA was extracted from PBMCs in TRIzol. The diagnosis of Graves' disease followed American Thyroid Association guidelines. Patients were recruited from an endocrinology department in Xi'an, China. From each patient, around 9.3 milliliters of peripheral blood was collected into an EDTA anticoagulant tube. PBMCs were isolated by Ficoll Paque Plus density gradient separation without further T cell sorting. RNA quality was checked with an Agilent 2100 Bioanalyzer and agarose gel, and concentration with a NanoDrop 2000.

The receptor library was made with multiplex PCR. TCRdb shows the sequencer as Illumina HiSeq 4000. CDR3 regions were amplified by Arm-PCR with iRepertoire HTBI primers to construct TCR beta libraries. Before sequencing, the PCR products went through gel purification. The original methods were these. Gene usage analysis of CDR3 amino acid clonotypes relied on the 62 TRBV and 13 to 15 TRBJ segments identified across samples. Filtered high-quality paired reads were merged into contigs using COPE and FqMerger. BLAST was used to align contigs to the IMGT TRBV, TRBD and TRBJ reference genes, and CDR3 was defined following IMGT. Clonotypes above 0.1% frequency were classified as highly expanded clones. Shannon entropy was used to measure repertoire diversity, and the Gini coefficient was used to measure V-J evenness. A clonotype was considered public if more than one individual shared it. The public reads were quality trimmed at Q25 with fastp and then assembled into clones with MiXCR by TCRdb, keeping productive beta chains. Each entry is one CDR3 protein sequence, shown with its most common DNA and genes. The V and J calls follow TCRdb's processing rather than the paper's. Present in this sample are a few hundred thousand distinct CDR3 sequences, roughly 21% of which were seen just once. The ten largest make up around 7% of the sample.

The sequence links TRBV9 to TRBJ1-3, with the D gene not confidently named. The sequence was collected from a female donor with Graves disease. Material: peripheral blood mononuclear cells (PBMCs), obtained when the disease was refractory, from a patient treated with antithyroid drugs. The base sequence is TGTGCCAGCAGCGTAGAACCCTCTGGAAACACCATATATTTT. This gives the protein CASSVEPSGNTIYF.